Described below is a single T cell receptor (beta chain) sequence and its context. The target antigen is unknown. These data originate in a study of T-cell memory formation after mild COVID-19. Constant-segment primers served in 5'RACE that generated TCR alpha and TCR beta cDNA libraries bearing sample barcodes and UMIs. Each CDR3 protein gets one entry after TCRdb re-called the 5' RACE reads with MiXCR. The sample lists hundreds of thousands of distinct CDR3 sequences; roughly 17% were seen once. The CDR3 consists of 16 residues. CDR1 and CDR2 from the germline V gene are KGHDR and SFDVKD. Trimming pared 1 base from V and 5 bases from J, leaving 13 bases between. Findings and caveats of the study: CD4/CD8 balance held among clones contracting day 15 to 85, and later expanders leaned CD4+. The main location of contracting CD4+ clones was CM and EM, and that of contracting CD8+ clones was EMRA.

The V and J genes are TRBV24-1 and TRBJ2-2; the D gene is possibly TRBD1 (7 bases). Material for sequencing was PBMCs or a T cell subset sorted from them (not recorded which). The origin of this receptor is an adult woman who had mild COVID-19 (a few samples of this study predate the infection). Cell type and time point are not known. The CDR3 here is CATSDFSTGRTGELFF. CDR3 sequence (DNA): TGTGCCACCAGTGATTTTTCGACAGGGAGGACCGGGGAGCTGTTTTTT.